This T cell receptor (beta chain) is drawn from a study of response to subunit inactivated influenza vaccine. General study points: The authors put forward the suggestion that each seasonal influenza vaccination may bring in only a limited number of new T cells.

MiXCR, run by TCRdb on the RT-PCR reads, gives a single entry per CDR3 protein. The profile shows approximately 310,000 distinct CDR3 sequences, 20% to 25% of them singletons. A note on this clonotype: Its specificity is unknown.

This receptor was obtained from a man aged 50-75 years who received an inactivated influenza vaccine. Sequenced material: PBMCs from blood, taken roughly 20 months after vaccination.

This chain's CDR3 is CASSTTQSSYNEQFF. The CDR3 DNA sequence: TGTGCCAGCAGTACAACACAGAGCTCCTACAATGAGCAGTTCTTC. The V gene is TRBV6-1, the J gene TRBJ2-1; no firm D call. V lost 5 bases and J lost 0, with 11 bases in between. Germline CDR1 MNHNS, CDR2 SASEGT. This CDR3 has 15 amino acids.